This T cell receptor (beta chain) appears in the sequencing data of a study of cytomegalovirus exposure and HLA in healthy donors. Remarks on this clone: The antigen remains unidentified.

In the PCR, 60 Vbeta and 13 Jbeta primers were used. TCRdb keeps only in-frame clones here, not all; method: immunoSEQ multiplex PCR. The sample contains some 170,000 clones, roughly four fifths of which appear only once. Study-wide findings and caveats: V segments that were indistinguishable, TRBV6-2 and TRBV6-3 among them, were omitted from analysis. Researchers reported from a later analysis that most CMV-associated TCR beta chains appeared HLA-restricted. Later analysis placed DRB1 highest and HLA-C lowest in TCR association rates, which differed by HLA locus.

V trimming: 4 bases; J trimming: 2 bases; junction bases outside the gene matches: 3. The CDR3 has 15 amino acids. Germline assignment: CDR1 SGDLS and CDR2 YYNGEE. V and J are TRBV9 and TRBJ2-3; 11 positions match TRBD2. The sequencing input was PBMCs. The source of this sequence is a man aged 50 to 59 in good health and CMV-seropositive. The CDR3 sequence is CASSLLAGATDTQYF. The CDR3 nucleotides are TGTGCCAGCAGCTTACTAGCGGGGGCCACAGATACGCAGTATTTT.